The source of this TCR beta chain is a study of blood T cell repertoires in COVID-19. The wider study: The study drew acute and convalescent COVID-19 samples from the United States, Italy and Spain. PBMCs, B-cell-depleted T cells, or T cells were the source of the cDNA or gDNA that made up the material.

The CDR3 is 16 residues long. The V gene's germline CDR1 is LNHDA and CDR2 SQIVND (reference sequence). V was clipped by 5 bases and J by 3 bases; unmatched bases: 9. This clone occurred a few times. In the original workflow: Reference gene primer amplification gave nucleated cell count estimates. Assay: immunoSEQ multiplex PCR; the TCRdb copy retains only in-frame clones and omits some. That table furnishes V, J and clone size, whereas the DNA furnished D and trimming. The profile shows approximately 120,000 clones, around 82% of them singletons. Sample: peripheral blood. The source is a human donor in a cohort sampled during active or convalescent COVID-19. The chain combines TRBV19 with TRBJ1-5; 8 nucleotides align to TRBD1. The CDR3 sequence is CASSVLGTGINQPQHF. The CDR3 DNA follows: TGTGCCAGTAGTGTACTAGGGACAGGTATCAATCAGCCCCAGCATTTT.